This TCR beta chain is drawn from a study of T cells in Graves' hyperthyroidism and ophthalmopathy. Study-level findings and limits: Most thyroid-expanded clonotypes above 0.001 were also found in blood.

Remarks on this clonotype: Its specificity is not known. Possible read error: a much larger clone is one base away.

Template material for amplifying TCR beta CDR3 regions consisted of RNA transcripts. The HTBI primer set drove a first-round RT-PCR of the TCR CDR3. TCRdb reanalysed the multiplex PCR reads using MiXCR and keeps one entry per CDR3 protein. The sample lists roughly 350,000 distinct CDR3 sequences, around 15% occurring once. Germline assignment: CDR1 SNHLY and CDR2 FYNNEI. The CDR3 is 13 amino acids. Sample: blood. This sequence was found in a woman aged 40 to 55 with Graves' ophthalmopathy. This chain links TRBV2 with TRBJ1-4; D may be TRBD1 (6 bases). In DNA, the CDR3 is TGTGCCAGCAGTGGGGACAATAATAAAAAACTGTTTTTT. Translated: CASSGDNNKKLFF.